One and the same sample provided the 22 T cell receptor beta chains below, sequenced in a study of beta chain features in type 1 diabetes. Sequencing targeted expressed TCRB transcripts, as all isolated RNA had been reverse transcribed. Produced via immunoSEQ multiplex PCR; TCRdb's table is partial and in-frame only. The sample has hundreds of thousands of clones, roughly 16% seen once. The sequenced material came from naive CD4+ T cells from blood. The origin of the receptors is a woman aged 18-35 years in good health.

CDR3 sequence reads: CASSPMGSSGTIAKNIQYF. The CDR3 coding sequence is TGTGCCAGCTCACCAATGGGGTCTAGCGGAACTATAGCCAAAAACATTCAGTACTTC. The gene calls are TRBV18 and TRBJ2-4; TRBD2 matches 7 bases. Unmatched junction bases numbered 13, after V lost 2 bases and J lost 0 bases. There are 19 residues in the CDR3. The germline gives CDR1 KGHSH, CDR2 LQKENI.

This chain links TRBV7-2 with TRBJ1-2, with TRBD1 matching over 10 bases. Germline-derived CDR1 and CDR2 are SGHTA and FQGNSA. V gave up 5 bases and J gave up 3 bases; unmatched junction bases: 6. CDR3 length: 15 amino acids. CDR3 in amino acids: CASSPDRGLDYGYTF. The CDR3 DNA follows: TGTGCCAGCAGCCCCGACAGGGGGCTCGACTATGGCTACACCTTC.

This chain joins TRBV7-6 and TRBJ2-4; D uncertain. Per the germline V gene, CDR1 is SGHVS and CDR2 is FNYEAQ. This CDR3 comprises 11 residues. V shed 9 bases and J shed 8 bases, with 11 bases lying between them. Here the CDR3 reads CASTGRHIQYF. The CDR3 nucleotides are TGTGCCAGTACCGGTAGGCACATTCAGTACTTC.

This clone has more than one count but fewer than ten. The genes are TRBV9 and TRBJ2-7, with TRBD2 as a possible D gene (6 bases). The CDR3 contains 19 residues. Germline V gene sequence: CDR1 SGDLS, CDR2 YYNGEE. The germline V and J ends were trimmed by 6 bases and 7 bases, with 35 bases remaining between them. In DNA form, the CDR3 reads TGTGCCAGCACCCCGTCCAGGGATGGGAGGAGGGGACTCCTTCGGGAGCAGTACTTC. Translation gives CASTPSRDGRRGLLREQYF.

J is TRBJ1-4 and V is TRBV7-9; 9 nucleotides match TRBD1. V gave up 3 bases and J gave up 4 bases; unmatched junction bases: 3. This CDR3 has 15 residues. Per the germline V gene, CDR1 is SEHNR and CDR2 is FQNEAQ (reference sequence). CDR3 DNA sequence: TGTGCCAGCAGCTTGCAGGGACAGGGTAATGAAAAACTGTTTTTT. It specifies CASSLQGQGNEKLFF.

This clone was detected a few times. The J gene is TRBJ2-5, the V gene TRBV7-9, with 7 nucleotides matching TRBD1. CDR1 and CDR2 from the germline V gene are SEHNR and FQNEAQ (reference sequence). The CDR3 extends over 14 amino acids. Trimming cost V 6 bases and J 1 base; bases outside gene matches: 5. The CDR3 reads CASSFGTAQETQYF. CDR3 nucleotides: TGTGCCAGCAGTTTCGGGACAGCCCAAGAGACCCAGTACTTC.

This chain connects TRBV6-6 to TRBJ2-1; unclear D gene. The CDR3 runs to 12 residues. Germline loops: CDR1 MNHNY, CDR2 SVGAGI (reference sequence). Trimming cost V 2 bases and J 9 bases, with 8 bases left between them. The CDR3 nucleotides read TGTGCCAGCAGTTACGTGCAGATTGAGCAGTTCTTC. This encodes CASSYVQIEQFF.

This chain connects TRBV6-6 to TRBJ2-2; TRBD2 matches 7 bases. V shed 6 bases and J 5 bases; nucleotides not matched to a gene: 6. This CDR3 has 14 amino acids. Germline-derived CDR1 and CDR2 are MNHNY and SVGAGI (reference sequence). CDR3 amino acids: CASRRLAGTGELFF. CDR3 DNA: TGTGCCAGCAGACGACTAGCCGGGACCGGGGAGCTGTTTTTT.

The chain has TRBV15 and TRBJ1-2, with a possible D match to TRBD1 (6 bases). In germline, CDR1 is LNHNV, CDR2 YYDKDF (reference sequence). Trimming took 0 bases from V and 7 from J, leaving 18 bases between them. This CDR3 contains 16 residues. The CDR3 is CATSRDVRGTSGGYTF. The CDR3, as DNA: TGTGCCACCAGCAGAGATGTAAGGGGGACGTCGGGTGGCTACACCTTC.

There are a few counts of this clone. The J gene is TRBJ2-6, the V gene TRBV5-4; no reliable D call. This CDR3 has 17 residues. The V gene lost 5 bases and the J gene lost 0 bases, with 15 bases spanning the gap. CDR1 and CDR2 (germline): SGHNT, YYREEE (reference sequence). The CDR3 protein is CASRDEVDSSGANVLTF. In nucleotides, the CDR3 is TGTGCCAGCAGGGATGAGGTAGATAGCTCTGGGGCCAACGTCCTGACTTTC.

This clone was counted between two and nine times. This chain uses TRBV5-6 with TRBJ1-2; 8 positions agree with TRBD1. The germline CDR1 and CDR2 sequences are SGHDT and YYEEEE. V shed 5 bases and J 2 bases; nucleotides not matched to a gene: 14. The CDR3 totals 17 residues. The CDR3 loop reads CASRYSGQARGNYGYTF. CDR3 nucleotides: TGTGCCAGCAGGTATTCGGGACAGGCAAGGGGAAACTATGGCTACACCTTC. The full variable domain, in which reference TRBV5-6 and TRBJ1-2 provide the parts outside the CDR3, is DAGVTQSPTHLIKTRGQQVTLRCSPKSGHDTVSWYQQALGQGPQFIFQYYEEEERQRGNFPDRFSGHQFPNYSSELNVNALLLGDSALYLCASRYSGQARGNYGYTFGSGTRLTVV.

The CDR3 spells CATRWKSSYNEQFF. CDR3 DNA sequence: TGTGCCACTAGATGGAAGAGCTCCTACAATGAGCAGTTCTTC. The V gene is TRBV19, the J gene TRBJ2-1; no definite D call. CDR1 LNHDA and CDR2 SQIVND come from the germline V gene (reference sequence). The CDR3 is 14 amino acids. Trimming cost V 10 bases and J 0 bases, with 13 bases left between them.

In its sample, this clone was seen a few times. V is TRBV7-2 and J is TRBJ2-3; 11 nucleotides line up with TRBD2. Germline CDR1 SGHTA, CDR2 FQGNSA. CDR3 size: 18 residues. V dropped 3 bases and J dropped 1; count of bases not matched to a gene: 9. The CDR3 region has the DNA TGTGCCAGCAGCTTTTCCGTAACTAGCGGGAGAGGCACAGATACGCAGTATTTT. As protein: CASSFSVTSGRGTDTQYF.

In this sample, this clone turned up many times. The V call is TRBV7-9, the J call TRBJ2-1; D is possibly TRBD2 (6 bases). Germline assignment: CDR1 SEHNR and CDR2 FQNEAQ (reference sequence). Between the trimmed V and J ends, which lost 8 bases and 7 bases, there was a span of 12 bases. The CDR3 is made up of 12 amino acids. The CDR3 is CASRKAGNEQFF. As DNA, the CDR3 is TGTGCCAGCCGGAAGGCGGGAAATGAGCAGTTCTTC.

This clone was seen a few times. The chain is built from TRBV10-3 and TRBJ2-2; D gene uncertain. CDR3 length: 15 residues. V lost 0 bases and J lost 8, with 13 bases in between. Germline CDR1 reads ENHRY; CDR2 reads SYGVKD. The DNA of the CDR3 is TGTGCCATCAGTGAGTCCGGGTCTCGTGCGGGGGAGCTGTTTTTT. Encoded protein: CAISESGSRAGELFF.

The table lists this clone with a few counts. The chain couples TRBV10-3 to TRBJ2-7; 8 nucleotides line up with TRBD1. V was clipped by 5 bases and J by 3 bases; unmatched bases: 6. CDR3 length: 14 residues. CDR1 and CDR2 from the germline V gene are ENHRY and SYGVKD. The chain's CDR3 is CAISSGTGNYEQYF. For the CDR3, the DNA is TGTGCCATCAGTTCCGGGACAGGAAACTACGAGCAGTACTTC.

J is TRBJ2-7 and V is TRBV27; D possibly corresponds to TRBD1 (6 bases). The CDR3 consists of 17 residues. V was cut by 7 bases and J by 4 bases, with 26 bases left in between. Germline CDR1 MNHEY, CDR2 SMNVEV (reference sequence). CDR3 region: CASKLTGIPGKGYEQYF. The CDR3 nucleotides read TGTGCCAGCAAACTAACAGGGATACCCGGAAAGGGGTACGAGCAGTACTTC.

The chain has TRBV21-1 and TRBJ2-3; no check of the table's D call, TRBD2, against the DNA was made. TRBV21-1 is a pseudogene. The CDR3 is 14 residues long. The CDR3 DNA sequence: TGTGCCAGCAGCAAAGGTGGGAGAACAGATACGCAGTATTTT. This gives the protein CASSKGGRTDTQYF.

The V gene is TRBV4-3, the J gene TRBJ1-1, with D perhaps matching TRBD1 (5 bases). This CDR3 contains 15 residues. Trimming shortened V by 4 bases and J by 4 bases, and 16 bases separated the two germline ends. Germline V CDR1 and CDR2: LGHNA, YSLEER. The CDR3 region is CASSPGGGATTEAFF. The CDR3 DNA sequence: TGCGCCAGCAGCCCCGGAGGAGGGGCGACCACTGAAGCTTTCTTT.

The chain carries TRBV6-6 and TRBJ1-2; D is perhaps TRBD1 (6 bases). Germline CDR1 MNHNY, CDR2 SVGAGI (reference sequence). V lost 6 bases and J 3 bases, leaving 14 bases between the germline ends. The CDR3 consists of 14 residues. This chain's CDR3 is CASRGTGSDYGYTF. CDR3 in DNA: TGTGCCAGCAGGGGAACAGGGTCTGACTATGGCTACACCTTC.

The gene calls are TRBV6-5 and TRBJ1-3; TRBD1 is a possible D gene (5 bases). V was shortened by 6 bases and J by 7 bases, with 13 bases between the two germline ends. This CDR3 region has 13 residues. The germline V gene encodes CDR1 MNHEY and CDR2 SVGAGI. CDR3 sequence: CASRQSQGNTIYF. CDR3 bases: TGTGCCAGCAGACAAAGTCAGGGCAACACCATATATTTT.

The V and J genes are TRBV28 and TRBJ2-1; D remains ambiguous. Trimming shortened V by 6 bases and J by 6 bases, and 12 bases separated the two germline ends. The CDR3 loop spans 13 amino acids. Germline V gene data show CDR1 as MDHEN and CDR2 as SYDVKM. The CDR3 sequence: CASSHYPLNEQFF. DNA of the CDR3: TGTGCCAGCAGCCATTACCCCCTCAATGAGCAGTTCTTC.